This TCR beta chain is from a study of blood T cell repertoires in COVID-19. Background on the study: In each case, the material was cDNA or gDNA derived from T cells, B-cell-depleted T cells, or PBMCs.

There are 15 residues in the CDR3. Germline V CDR1 and CDR2: ENHRY, SYGVKD. After removal of 6 bases from V and 6 bases from J, the junction contained 8 bases not matched to a gene. Repertoires were generated with immunoSEQ multiplex PCR, while TCRdb's copy carries only in-frame clones and drops some. Counted here are over 300,000 clones, 90% occurring once; the ten biggest clones make up 6.5%. Sequenced sample: peripheral blood. The receptor was derived from a man between 18 and 29 years old with active or convalescent COVID-19. The V and J genes are TRBV10-3 and TRBJ1-2; the match to TRBD1 covers 12 bases. The DNA of the CDR3 is TGTGCCATCAGACCTTCCGGGACAGGGGGCGATGGCTACACCTTC. Translating it yields CAIRPSGTGGDGYTF.